The 32 T cell receptor beta chains given below trace back to one sample, sequenced in a study of T-cell reconstitution after alpha-beta-depleted transplantation in children. Unique molecular identifiers were used to barcode this TCRbeta library. TCRdb passed the PCR reads through MiXCR, listing each CDR3 protein once. The sample contains 600,000 to 700,000 distinct CDR3 sequences, roughly 17% of which appear only once. Sequences were derived from PBMCs from the stem cell graft donor, sampled from the stem cell graft. These receptors originate from a human donor who donated a stem cell graft to a child with acute myeloid leukemia.

The J gene is TRBJ2-3, the V gene TRBV23-1, with 9 bases identical to TRBD1. TRBV23-1 is designated an ORF whose function remains uncertain. CDR3 length equals 16 residues. The V gene end was trimmed by 3 bases and the J gene end by 4 bases; junction bases not matched to a gene: 8. CDR3 loop: CASSHPFDRGADTQYF. The CDR3 coding sequence is TGCGCCAGCAGTCATCCGTTCGACAGGGGGGCAGATACGCAGTATTTT.

The rearrangement joins TRBV20-1 to TRBJ1-1, with 8 bases identical to TRBD1. V gave up 1 base and J gave up 0 bases; unmatched junction bases: 4. The germline V gene has CDR1 DFQATT and CDR2 SNEGSKA (reference sequence). The CDR3 has 15 amino acids. CDR3 DNA: TGCAGTGCTAGAGTACAGGGGGTCATGAACACTGAAGCTTTCTTT. This sequence encodes CSARVQGVMNTEAFF.

This clonotype was detected a few times. V usage is TRBV5-1 and J usage is TRBJ1-1; D is undetermined. The V gene's germline CDR1 is SGHRS and CDR2 YFSETQ. This CDR3 has 13 residues. V was pared by 3 bases and J by 3 bases, with 9 bases between. CDR3 sequence reads: CASSSAADTEAFF. CDR3 in DNA: TGCGCCAGCAGCTCCGCCGCCGACACTGAAGCTTTCTTT.

In its sample, this clonotype was seen many times. The chain carries TRBV5-1 and TRBJ2-1; D remains ambiguous. This CDR3 contains 14 residues. Looked up from germline, CDR1 is SGHRS and CDR2 is YFSETQ. Trimming cost V 0 bases and J 10 bases, with 14 bases left between them. DNA for the CDR3: TGCGCCAGCAGCTTGGCCAGGCCCTCCGAGGAGCAGTTCTTC. Translated: CASSLARPSEEQFF.

This clonotype appeared a few times. CDR3 sequence reads: CASSRPLQGEGMNTQYF. The CDR3 DNA reads TGTGCCAGCAGCCGACCACTTCAGGGAGAAGGGATGAATACGCAGTATTTT. This chain joins TRBV5-5 and TRBJ2-3; D is possibly TRBD1 or TRBD2 (5 bases each). This CDR3 comprises 17 residues. Trimming took off 4 bases at V and 7 bases at J, with 25 bases between the two ends. In germline, CDR1 is SGHKS, CDR2 YYEKEE (reference sequence).

For this clonotype: A much larger clone differs by one base, so this may be a read error. The chain is built from TRBV11-2 and TRBJ2-1; no clear D gene. Trimming shortened V by 6 bases and J by 9 bases, and 12 bases separated the two germline ends. Germline V gene lookup returns CDR1 SGHAT and CDR2 FQNNGV. The CDR3 sequence is 12 residues long. CDR3 amino acids: CASSGVAAEQFF. DNA for the CDR3: TGTGCCAGCAGTGGAGTGGCGGCTGAGCAGTTCTTC. The variable domain in full, with the rest retrieved from reference TRBV11-2 and TRBJ2-1, is EAGVAQSPRYKIIEKRQSVAFWCNPISGHATLYWYQQILGQGPKLLIQFQNNGVVDDSQLPKDRFSAERLKGVDSTLKIQPAKLEDSAVYLCASSGVAAEQFFGPGTRLTVL.

The sample holds many counts of this clonotype. The chain employs TRBV5-5 and TRBJ2-5; tentatively, D is TRBD1 (6 bases). V gave up 4 bases and J gave up 1 base, with 11 bases separating them. There are 14 residues in the CDR3. Per the germline V gene, CDR1 is SGHKS and CDR2 is YYEKEE (reference sequence). CDR3 sequence reads: CASSPLDSQETQYF. CDR3 bases: TGTGCCAGCAGCCCCTTGGACAGCCAAGAGACCCAGTACTTC. The full variable domain, completed using reference TRBV5-5 and TRBJ2-5, is DAGVTQSPTHLIKTRGQQVTLRCSPISGHKSVSWYQQVLGQGPQFIFQYYEKEERGRGNFPDRFSARQFPNYSSELNVNALLLGDSALYLCASSPLDSQETQYFGPGTRLLVL.

This clonotype was seen many times. This rearrangement joins TRBV5-4 to TRBJ2-3; perhaps D is TRBD1 or TRBD2 (5 bases each). Germline V lookup: CDR1 SGHNT, CDR2 YYREEE (reference sequence). This CDR3 has 16 amino acids. Between the trimmed V and J ends, which lost 0 bases and 6 bases, there was a span of 17 bases. CDR3 region: CASSLGGRAFVDTQYF. CDR3 bases: TGTGCCAGCAGCTTGGGGGGACGGGCGTTCGTGGATACGCAGTATTTT. Drawing the rest from reference TRBV5-4 and TRBJ2-3, the complete variable domain is ETGVTQSPTHLIKTRGQQVTLRCSSQSGHNTVSWYQQALGQGPQFIFQYYREEENGRGNFPPRFSGLQFPNYSSELNVNALELDDSALYLCASSLGGRAFVDTQYFGPGTRLTVL.

The chain links TRBV7-9 to TRBJ2-4; D is unresolved. The CDR3 consists of 14 residues. Germline lookup yields CDR1 SEHNR and CDR2 FQNEAQ (reference sequence). Trimming stripped 4 bases from V and 2 bases from J, with 9 bases between. The CDR3 DNA sequence: TGTGCCAGCAGCTGGGCAGCGACCAAAAACATTCAGTACTTC. This translates into CASSWAATKNIQYF.

In its sample, this clonotype was seen many times. The V call is TRBV20-1, the J call TRBJ1-2; no firm D call. The CDR3 is 12 amino acids. Trimming stripped 4 bases from V and 6 bases from J, with 12 bases between. Per the germline V gene, CDR1 is DFQATT and CDR2 is SNEGSKA (reference sequence). CDR3 coding DNA: TGCAGTGCTAACCCAGTCGGGCATGGCTACACCTTC. As protein: CSANPVGHGYTF.

This rearrangement joins TRBV29-1 to TRBJ2-5; D perhaps matches TRBD1 (7 bases). Germline V gene sequence: CDR1 SQVTM, CDR2 ANQGSEA. V was cut by 6 bases and J by 5 bases, with 16 bases left in between. This CDR3 is built from 13 residues. The CDR3 sequence: CSVPSSGGETQYF. In DNA form, the CDR3 reads TGCAGCGTCCCATCCTCAGGGGGGGAGACCCAGTACTTC.

This chain links TRBV4-2 with TRBJ2-1, with TRBD2 matching over 13 bases. Per germline, CDR1 LGHNA and CDR2 YNFKEQ. V shed 4 bases and J 0 bases; nucleotides not matched to a gene: 3. The CDR3 extends over 17 amino acids. The CDR3 is CASSPGLAGNSYNEQFF. CDR3 DNA: TGTGCCAGCAGCCCGGGACTAGCGGGGAACTCCTACAATGAGCAGTTCTTC.

The V gene is TRBV6-1, the J gene TRBJ2-5, with 16 bases identical to TRBD2. V shed 7 bases, J shed 4 bases, and the junction held 9 bases outside the gene matches. The germline CDR1 and CDR2 sequences are MNHNS and SASEGT. The CDR3 is made up of 17 amino acids. The CDR3 protein is CASNPGLAGGWGETQYF. CDR3 DNA: TGTGCCAGCAATCCGGGACTAGCGGGGGGGTGGGGAGAGACCCAGTACTTC.

This clonotype was recorded many times. The CDR3 is CASSLGPSGGINEQFF. Written as DNA, the CDR3 is TGTGCCAGCAGCTTAGGTCCTAGCGGGGGTATAAATGAGCAGTTCTTC. The rearrangement uses TRBV7-2 and TRBJ2-1; 10 bases agree with TRBD2. This CDR3 comprises 16 residues. The junction had 7 bases not matched to a gene; V was cut back by 1 base and J by 7 bases. CDR1 and CDR2 from the germline V gene are SGHTA and FQGNSA.

This clonotype was counted ten times or more. The chain uses TRBV5-6 and TRBJ1-2, with D maybe TRBD1 (5 bases). Per germline, CDR1 SGHDT and CDR2 YYEEEE. The CDR3 totals 15 residues. The V end lost 4 bases, the J end lost 3 bases, and 16 bases lay between the germline ends. The CDR3 spells CASSPGGLEDYGYTF. The CDR3 region has the DNA TGTGCCAGCAGCCCGGGGGGACTGGAGGACTATGGCTACACCTTC.

This chain joins TRBV10-3 and TRBJ2-7, with TRBD1 matching 11 bases. The V gene end was trimmed by 4 bases and the J gene end by 4 bases; junction bases not matched to a gene: 6. CDR1 is ENHRY, CDR2 SYGVKD, per germline. The CDR3 covers 15 residues. CDR3 loop: CAISGGQGGSYEQYV. The CDR3 bases are TGTGCCATCAGTGGGGGACAGGGGGGATCGTACGAGCAGTACGTC.

This chain links TRBV5-1 with TRBJ1-1, with D uncertain. This CDR3 comprises 14 residues. CDR1 is SGHRS and CDR2 is YFSETQ in the germline V gene. Trimming stripped 4 bases from V and 5 bases from J, with 15 bases between. The CDR3 protein is CASSPGQEKTEAFF. The CDR3 DNA follows: TGCGCCAGCAGCCCCGGCCAGGAAAAAACTGAAGCTTTCTTT.

This clonotype has a handful of counts. The CDR3 DNA reads TGTGCCAGCAGCTTGGTTACAGGGTGGGGTAGGCCCCAGCATTTT. Protein product: CASSLVTGWGRPQHF. The chain employs TRBV5-5 and TRBJ1-5, with D maybe TRBD1 (6 bases). V lost 0 bases and J 9 bases, leaving 16 bases between the germline ends. This CDR3 is built from 15 residues. CDR1 SGHKS and CDR2 YYEKEE come from the germline V gene (reference sequence).

Only a few counts were recorded for this clonotype. This chain uses TRBV6-1 with TRBJ1-5; weak D call: TRBD1 (6 bases). The CDR3 extends over 15 amino acids. V lost 5 bases and J 3 bases, leaving 14 bases between the germline ends. Germline values: CDR1 MNHNS, CDR2 SASEGT. The CDR3 DNA reads TGTGCCAGCAGTCCGACAGGTGCCTTCAATCAGCCCCAGCATTTT. Translation: CASSPTGAFNQPQHF.

This clonotype was seen a single time. This rearrangement joins TRBV7-9 to TRBJ2-2; weak D call: TRBD2 (5 bases). Germline CDR1 is SEHNR and CDR2 is FQNEAQ (reference sequence). The V end was cut by 6 bases, the J end by 2 bases, with 13 bases between. The CDR3 totals 15 residues. The CDR3 nucleotides are TGTGCCAGCAGTTTCCGGACGGGAAACACCGGGGAGCTGTTTTTT. Its translation: CASSFRTGNTGELFF.

This CDR3 reads CASSQDRGSDTGELFF. DNA for the CDR3: TGCGCCAGCAGCCAAGATCGGGGGTCCGACACCGGGGAGCTGTTTTTT. This chain uses TRBV4-3 with TRBJ2-2, with a tentative D call TRBD2 (6 bases). CDR1 is LGHNA and CDR2 is YSLEER in the germline V gene. V was trimmed by 0 bases and J by 3 bases, leaving 11 bases between them. CDR3 length: 16 residues.

The V and J genes are TRBV5-6 and TRBJ1-1, with D hard to call. The V end was cut by 1 base, the J end by 4 bases, with 8 bases between. The CDR3 is 13 residues long. CDR1 is SGHDT and CDR2 is YYEEEE in the germline V gene. The CDR3 reads CASSLKGVTEAFF. The CDR3 DNA is TGTGCCAGCAGCTTGAAAGGCGTCACTGAAGCTTTCTTT.

Only a few counts were recorded for this clonotype. This rearrangement joins TRBV2 to TRBJ2-1; 11 bases are shared with TRBD1. V dropped 7 bases and J dropped 6; count of bases not matched to a gene: 8. Germline CDR1 reads SNHLY; CDR2 reads FYNNEI. The length of the CDR3 is 15 residues. The CDR3 nucleotides are TGTGCCAGCACCTCGGGACAGGGGGTTCGCAATGAGCAGTTCTTC. Translated: CASTSGQGVRNEQFF.

This clonotype turned up a few times. The chain is built from TRBV15 and TRBJ1-1; D gene ambiguous. This CDR3 contains 15 residues. CDR1 is LNHNV, CDR2 YYDKDF, per germline (reference sequence). V was pared by 1 base and J by 1 base, with 10 bases between. For the CDR3, the DNA is TGTGCCACCAGCAGAGCGGCTGTCCCGAACACTGAAGCTTTCTTT. The encoded protein is CATSRAAVPNTEAFF.

This clonotype was observed many times. The genes are TRBV20-1 and TRBJ2-7; D not resolved. This CDR3 comprises 16 residues. The V end was cut by 0 bases, the J end by 0 bases, with 15 bases between. CDR1 and CDR2 (germline): DFQATT, SNEGSKA (reference sequence). As DNA, the CDR3 is TGCAGTGCTAGAGATCGCTTCCGGCACACCTCCTACGAGCAGTACTTC. This codes for CSARDRFRHTSYEQYF.

This clonotype was counted a few times. This chain links TRBV2 with TRBJ2-1, with a weak D call TRBD2 (6 bases). CDR1 SNHLY and CDR2 FYNNEI come from the germline V gene. Trimming took off 4 bases at V and 8 bases at J, with 18 bases between the two ends. This CDR3 has 15 residues. CDR3 protein: CASSGGRITFDEQFF. The DNA for the CDR3 is TGTGCCAGCAGTGGAGGGAGGATTACGTTCGATGAGCAGTTCTTC.

The chain is built from TRBV5-1 and TRBJ2-1; TRBD2 agrees at 7 bases. The CDR3 runs 16 residues. After removal of 4 bases from V and 4 bases from J, the junction contained 11 bases not matched to a gene. The germline CDR1 and CDR2 sequences are SGHRS and YFSETQ. Written as DNA, the CDR3 is TGCGCCAGCAGCGACCGAGCTAGCGGAAGTTACAATGAGCAGTTCTTC. This encodes CASSDRASGSYNEQFF.

This clonotype was observed a few times. The gene calls are TRBV24-1 and TRBJ2-2; 11 positions agree with TRBD1. Germline V lookup: CDR1 KGHDR, CDR2 SFDVKD. The CDR3 loop spans 19 amino acids. V trimming: 0 bases; J trimming: 3 bases; junction bases outside the gene matches: 8. CDR3 sequence reads: CATSDLHGQGAVDTGELFF. The CDR3 bases are TGTGCCACCAGTGATTTGCACGGACAGGGGGCCGTGGACACCGGGGAGCTGTTTTTT.

This clonotype was detected many times. The genes are TRBV20-1 and TRBJ2-5; D is ambiguous. V lost 4 bases, J lost 5 bases, and 8 bases lay in between. This CDR3 has 11 residues. CDR1 is DFQATT, CDR2 SNEGSKA, per germline (reference sequence). CDR3 sequence: CSATLGETQYF. The CDR3 nucleotides read TGCAGTGCTACTCTTGGGGAGACCCAGTACTTC.

This clonotype was seen at least ten times. CDR3 sequence reads: CSARARAGGPGEQFF. The DNA of the CDR3 is TGCAGTGCTAGGGCTCGGGCGGGGGGTCCAGGAGAGCAGTTCTTC. The chain uses TRBV20-1 and TRBJ2-1, with TRBD2 identical over 8 bases. Germline V CDR1 and CDR2: DFQATT, SNEGSKA (reference sequence). The CDR3 has 15 residues. The V segment lost 3 bases and the J segment 10 bases; nucleotides outside the gene matches: 14.

The CDR3 reads CASSKVGHRDSYEQYV. CDR3 nucleotides: TGTGCCAGCAGCAAAGTAGGTCACAGGGACTCCTACGAGCAGTACGTC. V usage is TRBV21-1 and J usage is TRBJ2-7. TRBV21-1 is termed a pseudogene. This CDR3 is 16 amino acids long.

This clonotype was seen a handful of times. The CDR3 DNA follows: TGCGCCAGCAGCCACATGAAGGGCAGGGCCTACAATGAGCAGTTCTTC. This codes for CASSHMKGRAYNEQFF. The chain links TRBV4-3 to TRBJ2-1; weak D call: TRBD1 (5 bases). CDR1 is LGHNA, CDR2 YSLEER, per germline. The CDR3 extends over 16 amino acids. Trimming shortened V by 3 bases and J by 2 bases, and 14 bases separated the two germline ends.